These 8 T cell receptor beta chains share one sample of origin, sequenced in a study of cytomegalovirus exposure and HLA in healthy donors. Primers for the PCR totalled 60 Vbeta and 13 Jbeta. The method was immunoSEQ multiplex PCR; TCRdb's version includes in-frame clones alone and lacks a portion of them. The data hold under 200,000 clones, with roughly 73% observed a single time. Sequencing input: PBMCs. Source of these receptors: a young woman in good health and CMV-seronegative.

This clone showed up just once. The V and J genes are TRBV6-6 and TRBJ2-7; TRBD1 matches 8 bases. The CDR3 covers 15 residues. Per germline, CDR1 MNHNY and CDR2 SVGAGI (reference sequence). V lost 0 bases, J lost 4 bases, and 5 bases stayed unmatched. The CDR3 DNA reads as TGTGCCAGCAGTTACTCTTCAGGGGGCGGGTACGAGCAGTACTTC. Its protein product is CASSYSSGGGYEQYF.

The table lists this clone with a few counts. V gene TRBV15 combines with J gene TRBJ2-7; weak D call: TRBD2 (7 bases). The CDR3 is 15 residues long. Germline CDR1 reads LNHNV; CDR2 reads YYDKDF (reference sequence). V shed 5 bases and J shed 2 bases, with 16 bases lying between them. This CDR3 is CATSPVGGTPYEQYF. The CDR3 nucleotides read TGTGCCACCAGCCCCGTGGGAGGGACACCCTACGAGCAGTACTTC.

The chain uses TRBV4-2 and TRBJ2-7, with 11 bases fitting TRBD2. The CDR3 runs 16 residues. Germline CDR1 is LGHNA and CDR2 is YNFKEQ. The V segment lost 0 bases and the J segment 5 bases; nucleotides outside the gene matches: 6. As DNA, the CDR3 is TGTGCCAGCAGCCAAGACATAGCGGGGGGGCCAAACGAGCAGTACTTC. Amino acids: CASSQDIAGGPNEQYF.

The rearrangement links TRBV18 to TRBJ1-5, with D tentatively TRBD1 (5 bases). Germline lookup yields CDR1 KGHSH and CDR2 LQKENI. V was shortened by 6 bases and J by 1 base, with 16 bases between the two germline ends. The CDR3 length is 16 residues. CDR3 sequence: CASSRGVGRSNQPQHF. The DNA for the CDR3 is TGTGCCAGCTCCCGAGGGGTCGGGAGAAGCAATCAGCCCCAGCATTTT.

The rearrangement links TRBV6-6 to TRBJ1-4; tentative D call: TRBD1 (6 bases). Looked up from germline, CDR1 is MNHNY and CDR2 is SVGAGI (reference sequence). This CDR3 is 16 amino acids long. The V and J ends lost 5 bases and 0 bases respectively, with 13 bases between them. The CDR3, as DNA: TGTGCCAGCAGTAGGACAGCTACACCAACTAATGAAAAACTGTTTTTT. Amino acid sequence: CASSRTATPTNEKLFF.

In this sample, this clone turned up a few times. This chain uses TRBV13 with TRBJ2-7; D is possibly TRBD1 (6 bases). Germline loops: CDR1 PRHDT, CDR2 FYEKMQ (reference sequence). The CDR3 length is 15 residues. Trimming removed 5 bases at V and 2 bases at J, with 16 bases between. The CDR3 coding sequence is TGTGCCAGCAGCCTAGCTGGGGGCAGGGCCTACGAGCAGTACTTC. Protein: CASSLAGGRAYEQYF.

The CDR3 DNA sequence: TGTGCCAGCACTCACAGAGGGCAGTGGAATGAGCAGTTCTTC. It translates to CASTHRGQWNEQFF. The V gene is TRBV27, the J gene TRBJ2-1; D is perhaps TRBD2 (5 bases). Deletions cut 7 bases from V and 7 bases from J, with 17 bases between. This CDR3 region has 14 residues. Germline CDR1 MNHEY, CDR2 SMNVEV (reference sequence).

CDR3 amino acids: CASSLDRGPNYGYTF. In DNA, the CDR3 is TGTGCCAGCAGCTTGGACAGGGGACCTAACTATGGCTACACCTTC. The V and J genes are TRBV5-8 and TRBJ1-2; 7 nucleotides agree with TRBD1. This CDR3 spans 15 amino acids. Germline loops: CDR1 SGHTS, CDR2 YDEGEE. V was pared by 0 bases and J by 0 bases, with 2 bases of the junction left unmatched. The full variable domain, rest sourced from reference TRBV5-8 and TRBJ1-2, is EAGVTQSPTHLIKTRGQQATLRCSPISGHTSVYWYQQALGLGLQFLLWYDEGEERNRGNFPPRFSGRQFPNYSSELNVNALELEDSALYLCASSLDRGPNYGYTFGSGTRLTVV.